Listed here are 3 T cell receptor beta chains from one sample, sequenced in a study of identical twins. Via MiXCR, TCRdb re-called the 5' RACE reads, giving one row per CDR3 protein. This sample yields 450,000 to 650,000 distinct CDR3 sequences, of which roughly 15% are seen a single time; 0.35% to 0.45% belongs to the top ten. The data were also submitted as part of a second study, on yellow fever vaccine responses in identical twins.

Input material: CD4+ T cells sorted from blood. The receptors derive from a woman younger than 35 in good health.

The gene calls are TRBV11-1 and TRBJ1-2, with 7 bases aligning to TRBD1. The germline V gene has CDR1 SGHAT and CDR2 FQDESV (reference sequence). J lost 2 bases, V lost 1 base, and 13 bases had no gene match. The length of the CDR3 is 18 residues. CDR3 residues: CASSLGLKEGTVNYGYTF. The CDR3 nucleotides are TGTGCCAGCAGCTTAGGCCTAAAAGAAGGGACAGTCAACTATGGCTACACCTTC.

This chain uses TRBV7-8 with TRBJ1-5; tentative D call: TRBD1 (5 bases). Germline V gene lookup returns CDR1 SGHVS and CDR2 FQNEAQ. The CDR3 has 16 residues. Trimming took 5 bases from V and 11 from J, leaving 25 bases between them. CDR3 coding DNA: TGTGCCAGCAGCCTGGGGCCCTCAGGCGTGCGGGAGGCCCAGCATTTT. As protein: CASSLGPSGVREAQHF.

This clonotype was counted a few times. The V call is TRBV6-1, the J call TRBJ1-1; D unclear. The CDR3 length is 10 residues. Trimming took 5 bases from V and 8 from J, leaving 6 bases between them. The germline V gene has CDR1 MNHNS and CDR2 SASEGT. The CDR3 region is CASSREEAFF. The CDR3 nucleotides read TGTGCCAGCAGTAGGGAAGAAGCTTTCTTT.